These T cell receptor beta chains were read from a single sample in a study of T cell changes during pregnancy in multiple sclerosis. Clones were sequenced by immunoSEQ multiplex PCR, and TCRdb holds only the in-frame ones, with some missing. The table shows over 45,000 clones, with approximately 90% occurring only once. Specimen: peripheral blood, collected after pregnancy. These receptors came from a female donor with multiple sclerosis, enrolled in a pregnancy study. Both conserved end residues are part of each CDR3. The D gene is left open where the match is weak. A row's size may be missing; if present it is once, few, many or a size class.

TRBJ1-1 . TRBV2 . CASSYRAYRAEAFF TGTGCCAGCAGTTACAGGGCCTACCGGGCTGAAGCTTTCTTT
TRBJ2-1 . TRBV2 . CAAGRGRGEQFF TGTGCCGCTGGAAGAGGGCGCGGTGAGCAGTTCTTC
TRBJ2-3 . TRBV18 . CASSPPRRASTDTQYF TGTGCCAGCTCACCTCCCCGGAGGGCGAGCACAGATACGCAGTATTTT
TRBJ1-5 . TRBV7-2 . CASSLGGLWNQPQHF TGTGCCAGCAGCTTAGGAGGGTTATGGAATCAGCCCCAGCATTTT
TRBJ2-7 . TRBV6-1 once CASSPDLGRDEQYF TGTGCCAGCAGCCCCGACCTGGGCAGGGACGAGCAGTACTTC
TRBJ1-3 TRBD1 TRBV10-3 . CAISPGQGVLFSGNTIYF TGTGCCATCAGTCCGGGACAGGGGGTCCTATTCTCTGGAAACACCATATATTTT
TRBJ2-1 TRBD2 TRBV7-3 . CASSEGGGDEQFF TGTGCCAGCTCCGAGGGCGGGGGGGATGAGCAGTTCTTC
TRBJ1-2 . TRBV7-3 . CASSLIGGGSRNYTF TGTGCCAGCAGCTTAATTGGGGGGGGTAGTCGGAACTACACCTTC
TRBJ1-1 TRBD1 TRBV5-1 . CASSWTGQGATEAFF TGCGCCAGCAGCTGGACCGGACAGGGGGCCACTGAAGCTTTCTTT
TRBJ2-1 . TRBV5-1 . CASSSRVDEQFF TGCGCCAGCAGCTCCAGGGTAGATGAGCAGTTCTTC
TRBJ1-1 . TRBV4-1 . CASSLGPLGDTEAFF TGCGCCAGCAGCCTAGGGCCCCTCGGGGACACTGAAGCTTTCTTT
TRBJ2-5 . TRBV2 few CASRPGEYGTQYF TGTGCCAGCCGGCCGGGGGAATACGGGACCCAGTACTTC
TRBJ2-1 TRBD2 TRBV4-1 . CASSYWGGNEQFF TGCGCCAGCAGCTACTGGGGGGGTAATGAGCAGTTCTTC